One sample yielded the 18 T cell receptor beta chains listed below, sequenced in a study of shared clonotypes between healthy human individuals. Sequencing was performed with immunoSEQ multiplex PCR; in TCRdb, only in-frame clones are kept and a portion is missing. The sample consists of around 2,000,000 clones, about 93% of them appearing once. Positively selected for CCR7, the CD45RO-negative cells used as naive CD8 cells excluded terminally differentiated effector memory CD45RA+ cells. Sequences were obtained from naive CD8+ T cells from PBMCs. Source of these receptors: a man aged 18 to 30 in good health. Some clones in this sample may be carry-over from other donors' samples.

V is TRBV5-8 and J is TRBJ2-5; perhaps TRBD1 as D (6 bases). V lost 5 bases, J lost 5 bases, and 13 bases lay in between. CDR1 SGHTS and CDR2 YDEGEE come from the germline V gene. The CDR3 sequence is 13 residues long. CDR3 sequence reads: CASSNRVGETQYF. Written as DNA, the CDR3 is TGTGCCAGCAGTAACAGGGTTGGCGAGACCCAGTACTTC.

V and J are TRBV19 and TRBJ1-4; D unclear. This CDR3 is built from 13 residues. Germline CDR1 and CDR2: LNHDA and SQIVND (reference sequence). Trimming removed 3 bases at V and 1 base at J, with 3 bases between. The CDR3 coding sequence is TGTGCCAGTAGTATGGTAACTAATGAAAAACTGTTTTTT. Translated: CASSMVTNEKLFF.

Comments on this clone: This sample includes further DNA sequences coding for the same CDR3. V usage is TRBV7-9 and J usage is TRBJ2-7, with D possibly matching TRBD2 (5 bases). With 5 bases removed from V and 4 bases from J, the gap between germline ends came to 9 bases. The CDR3 spans 12 residues. Germline lookup yields CDR1 SEHNR and CDR2 FQNEAQ (reference sequence). The DNA of the CDR3 is TGTGCCAGCAGCCCAGGAGGATACGAGCAGTACTTC. Protein sequence: CASSPGGYEQYF.

V gene TRBV7-2 combines with J gene TRBJ2-3; the D call may be TRBD1 or TRBD2 (5 bases each). Trimming removed 1 base from V and 5 bases from J, with 19 bases in between. CDR3 length: 17 amino acids. From germline, CDR1 is SGHTA and CDR2 FQGNSA. CDR3 nucleotides: TGTGCCAGCAGCTTAGAGTGGGCTACAGGAGCGGTAGATACGCAGTATTTT. It translates to CASSLEWATGAVDTQYF.

This chain joins TRBV7-9 and TRBJ2-5, with 11 bases fitting TRBD2. Trimming removed 1 base from V and 5 bases from J; junction bases left unmatched: 9. The CDR3 covers 17 residues. Germline V CDR1 and CDR2: SEHNR, FQNEAQ (reference sequence). The CDR3 reads CASSLDVGLAGSETQYF. For the CDR3, the DNA is TGTGCCAGCAGCTTAGATGTAGGACTAGCGGGCAGCGAGACCCAGTACTTC.

The chain combines TRBV5-6 with TRBJ2-7; D remains unclear. The germline V and J ends were trimmed by 2 bases and 7 bases, with 13 bases remaining between them. The CDR3 has 13 amino acids. Germline V lookup: CDR1 SGHDT, CDR2 YYEEEE. This CDR3 is CASSLRVLREQYF. The CDR3 DNA sequence: TGTGCCAGCAGCTTACGCGTCCTGAGGGAGCAGTACTTC.

V is TRBV6-5 and J is TRBJ1-5; perhaps TRBD1 as D (5 bases). The CDR3 sequence is 15 residues long. Germline CDR1 and CDR2: MNHEY and SVGAGI. The V and J ends lost 6 bases and 5 bases respectively, with 17 bases between them. Here the CDR3 DNA reads TGTGCCAGCAGCCCCAGACAGCGCATGGATCAGCCCCAGCATTTT. Translation gives CASSPRQRMDQPQHF.

The V and J genes are TRBV9 and TRBJ1-1; 8 bases align to TRBD1. V shed 3 bases and J 2 bases; nucleotides not matched to a gene: 3. Per germline, CDR1 SGDLS and CDR2 YYNGEE. This CDR3 spans 14 amino acids. The chain's CDR3 is CASSGTGLNTEAFF. CDR3 nucleotide sequence: TGTGCCAGCAGCGGGACAGGGTTAAACACTGAAGCTTTCTTT.

This clone came up once. The chain joins TRBV5-1 to TRBJ2-3, with 14 bases identical to TRBD2. The J segment lost 6 bases and the V segment lost 4 bases, leaving 10 bases of the junction unmatched. There are 17 residues in the CDR3. Germline lookup yields CDR1 SGHRS and CDR2 YFSETQ. CDR3 loop: CASSPSPRLAGGDTQYF. The CDR3 DNA sequence: TGCGCCAGCAGCCCCTCACCTCGACTAGCGGGAGGGGATACGCAGTATTTT.

This rearrangement joins TRBV11-2 to TRBJ2-5, with 7 positions matching TRBD1. CDR1 and CDR2 from the germline V gene are SGHAT and FQNNGV. The J segment lost 10 bases and the V segment lost 0 bases, leaving 2 bases of the junction unmatched. This CDR3 has 12 amino acids. The CDR3 protein is CASSLEHRGQYF. The CDR3 bases are TGTGCCAGCAGCTTAGAACACAGGGGCCAGTACTTC.

This sequence joins TRBV28 and TRBJ2-1; D possibly corresponds to TRBD2 (6 bases). Trimming removed 7 bases at V and 6 bases at J, with 16 bases between. Germline V gene lookup returns CDR1 MDHEN and CDR2 SYDVKM. The CDR3 loop spans 14 amino acids. The DNA of the CDR3 is TGTGCCAGCACGGGCGGGGTCGAAGTCAATGAGCAGTTCTTC. Translated, it gives CASTGGVEVNEQFF.

This clone was counted only a few times. The chain links TRBV4-2 to TRBJ2-7, with D unresolved. The CDR3 totals 16 residues. V lost 0 bases, J lost 3 bases, and 15 bases lay in between. Germline lookup yields CDR1 LGHNA and CDR2 YNFKEQ. The CDR3 DNA reads as TGTGCCAGCAGCCAAGAATCCAGGAGTAGGGTCTACGAGCAGTACTTC. As protein: CASSQESRSRVYEQYF.

The chain carries TRBV10-3 and TRBJ2-7; D call uncertain. V lost 3 bases and J lost 0, with 15 bases in between. The CDR3 totals 16 residues. The germline gives CDR1 ENHRY, CDR2 SYGVKD. CDR3 nucleotides: TGTGCCATCAGTGATGTCGGCAGGAAGAGCTCCTACGAGCAGTACTTC. It codes for CAISDVGRKSSYEQYF.

V gene TRBV19 combines with J gene TRBJ1-4; tentative D call: TRBD1 (5 bases). Germline lookup yields CDR1 LNHDA and CDR2 SQIVND (reference sequence). The CDR3 contains 15 residues. V shed 5 bases and J shed 3 bases, with 13 bases lying between them. The CDR3: CASSSRQRSNEKLFF. The CDR3 DNA is TGTGCCAGTAGTTCCCGACAGAGGTCTAATGAAAAACTGTTTTTT.

The genes are TRBV7-8 and TRBJ2-3; 10 bases agree with TRBD2. The CDR3 contains 15 residues. J gave up 5 bases and V 5 bases, and 7 bases lay outside the gene matches. Germline CDR1 SGHVS, CDR2 FQNEAQ. The CDR3 spells CASSTTSGSLDTQYF. CDR3 coding DNA: TGTGCCAGCAGCACGACTAGCGGGTCCTTAGATACGCAGTATTTT.

This clone was counted only a few times. This chain links TRBV30 with TRBJ1-2, with D possibly being TRBD1 (5 bases). Germline loops: CDR1 GTSNPN, CDR2 SVGIG (reference sequence). V gave up 8 bases and J gave up 3 bases, with 10 bases separating them. The CDR3 runs 11 residues. CDR3 loop: CAKQDHYGYTF. The CDR3 DNA follows: TGTGCCAAACAGGACCACTATGGCTACACCTTC.

The chain combines TRBV9 with TRBJ2-7; a possible D gene is TRBD2 (7 bases). Trimming removed 4 bases at V and 4 bases at J, with 18 bases between. Germline V CDR1 and CDR2: SGDLS, YYNGEE. The CDR3 covers 15 residues. The CDR3, as DNA: TGTGCCAGCAGCCCTGGGGGCGGGAGCGTATACGAGCAGTACTTC. This translates into CASSPGGGSVYEQYF.

The chain joins TRBV15 to TRBJ2-7; a weak D match, TRBD2 (5 bases). CDR3 size: 11 residues. Trimming cost V 6 bases and J 6 bases, with 9 bases left between them. Germline loops: CDR1 LNHNV, CDR2 YYDKDF (reference sequence). The CDR3 region is CATRLGFEQYF. CDR3 nucleotide sequence: TGTGCCACCAGACTAGGTTTCGAGCAGTACTTC.